One sample yielded the 8 T cell receptor beta chains listed below, sequenced in a study of early T cells in non-severe SARS-CoV-2 infection. TCRdb reprocessed the 5' RACE reads with MiXCR, giving one entry per CDR3 protein. This repertoire shows nearly 110,000 distinct CDR3 sequences, roughly 11% found once; its top ten account for approximately 7.3%. The sequenced sample consisted of whole blood. The receptors originated from an adult who was a healthcare worker with PCR-confirmed SARS-CoV-2 infection or an uninfected control (not recorded which).

J is TRBJ2-1 and V is TRBV11-2, with 9 bases identical to TRBD2. Germline assignment: CDR1 SGHAT and CDR2 FQNNGV. The J segment lost 3 bases and the V segment lost 5 bases, leaving 5 bases of the junction unmatched. This CDR3 has 15 amino acids. The CDR3 region has the DNA TGTGCCAGCAGCCCCGCGACTAGCGGCTACAATGAGCAGTTCTTC. This gives the protein CASSPATSGYNEQFF.

The CDR3 coding sequence is TGCAGTGCAGCGCGGCTTTTCCATGAGCAGTTCTTC. Translated, it gives CSAARLFHEQFF. The J gene is TRBJ2-1, the V gene TRBV20-1; unclear D gene. Germline CDR1 reads DFQATT; CDR2 reads SNEGSKA (reference sequence). V was cut by 6 bases and J by 8 bases, with 14 bases left in between. The CDR3 is 12 amino acids.

In this sample, this clonotype turned up many times. The chain combines TRBV12-3 or TRBV12-4 with TRBJ2-7; 7 bases align to TRBD2. The ends lost 6 bases at V and 7 bases at J; junction bases unmatched: 12. This CDR3 has 14 residues. CDR3 loop: CASSAVGGRKEQYF. DNA for the CDR3: TGTGCCAGCAGCGCCGTTGGCGGGAGAAAAGAGCAGTACTTC.

The chain recombines TRBV20-1 with TRBJ2-7; the D gene is possibly TRBD2 (6 bases). The CDR3 is 16 residues long. Trimming pared 6 bases from V and 3 bases from J, leaving 24 bases between. CDR1 and CDR2 (germline): DFQATT, SNEGSKA (reference sequence). CDR3 protein: CSARGVAAVPNYEQYF. For the CDR3, the DNA is TGCAGTGCCCGAGGCGTAGCGGCGGTTCCGAACTACGAGCAGTACTTC.

This clonotype was seen ten or more times. The chain is built from TRBV2 and TRBJ1-5, with D possibly being TRBD1 (5 bases). CDR3 length equals 15 residues. Trimming took off 6 bases at V and 2 bases at J, with 14 bases between the two ends. Looked up from germline, CDR1 is SNHLY and CDR2 is FYNNEI. The CDR3 loop is CASRGEGIGNQPQHF. The CDR3 nucleotides are TGTGCCAGCAGAGGGGAGGGGATAGGCAATCAGCCCCAGCATTTT.

This clonotype was observed many times. The chain joins TRBV11-2 to TRBJ2-1; no clear D gene. The CDR3 length is 14 residues. Trimming cost V 1 base and J 9 bases, with 13 bases left between them. CDR1 SGHAT and CDR2 FQNNGV come from the germline V gene. CDR3 in amino acids: CASSLVPGYGEQFF. The CDR3 nucleotides are TGTGCCAGCAGCTTAGTGCCCGGGTATGGTGAGCAGTTCTTC.

This clonotype has a single count. V and J are TRBV20-1 and TRBJ2-1, with 7 bases fitting TRBD1. This CDR3 region has 15 residues. The V gene end was trimmed by 6 bases and the J gene end by 1 base; junction bases not matched to a gene: 9. Germline loops: CDR1 DFQATT, CDR2 SNEGSKA (reference sequence). In DNA, the CDR3 is TGCAGTGCCTATGACAGGGAAGAGTCCTACAATGAGCAGTTCTTC. Translating it yields CSAYDREESYNEQFF.

V usage is TRBV28 and J usage is TRBJ1-5; 11 bases fit TRBD1. The CDR3 has 18 residues. The junction had 17 bases not matched to a gene; V was cut back by 6 bases and J by 7 bases. CDR1 MDHEN and CDR2 SYDVKM come from the germline V gene. CDR3: CASRRTDRGRLIGQPQHF. Here the CDR3 DNA reads TGTGCCAGCAGAAGAACGGACAGGGGGCGCCTAATAGGGCAGCCCCAGCATTTT.